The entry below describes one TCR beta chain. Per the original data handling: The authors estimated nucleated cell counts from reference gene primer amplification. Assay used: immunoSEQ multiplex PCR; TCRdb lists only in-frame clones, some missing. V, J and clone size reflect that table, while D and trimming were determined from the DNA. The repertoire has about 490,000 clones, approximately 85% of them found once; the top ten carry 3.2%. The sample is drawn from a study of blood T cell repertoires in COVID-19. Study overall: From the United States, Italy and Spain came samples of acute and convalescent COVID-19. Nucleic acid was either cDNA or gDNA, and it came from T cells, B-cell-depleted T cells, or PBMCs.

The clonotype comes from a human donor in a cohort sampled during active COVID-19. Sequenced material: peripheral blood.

The CDR3 DNA sequence: TGCGCCAGCCGGACGACTAGCGGGATTAGCACAGATACGCAGTATTTT. This gives the protein CASRTTSGISTDTQYF. The chain uses TRBV5-1 and TRBJ2-3; 11 bases match TRBD2. Trimming took 7 bases from V and 0 from J; bases not matched to a gene: 7. Per the germline V gene, CDR1 is SGHRS and CDR2 is YFSETQ. The CDR3 is 16 residues long.